These 20 T cell receptor beta chains were sequenced from one sample in a study of blood T cell repertoires in COVID-19 (TCRdb year 2020). The library relied on the immunoSEQ multiplex PCR assay. TCRdb obtained this table from immuneACCESS and retained in-frame rearrangements with V and J assigned. These tables miss some clones; where compared with another copy, unresolved V genes account for less than half of the shortfall, and the remainder is unexplained. A total of about 150,000 clones appear in this sample, around nine tenths of them only once. The top ten clones comprise about 2.9% of the sample. Sequences were obtained from peripheral blood. All receptors come from a man in his 60s with active or convalescent COVID-19.

In its sample, this clone was seen once. The chain joins TRBV6-5 to TRBJ2-7; unclear D gene. The germline gives CDR1 MNHEY, CDR2 SVGAGI. Trimming pared 6 bases from V and 5 bases from J, leaving 14 bases between. The CDR3 spans 13 residues. Here the CDR3 reads CASSRGPAHEQYF. CDR3 in DNA: TGTGCCAGCAGCCGAGGCCCCGCCCACGAGCAGTACTTC.

This clone was observed a single time. This chain joins TRBV3-1 (or the pseudogene TRBV3-2) and TRBJ1-4; 7 bases agree with TRBD1. The trim removed 2 bases at V and 8 bases at J, leaving 8 bases unmatched. The CDR3 is made up of 15 amino acids. CDR1 LGHDT and CDR2 YNNKEL come from the germline V gene (reference sequence). The CDR3 loop is CASSQRDRAEEKLFF. In DNA, the CDR3 is TGTGCCAGCAGCCAACGTGACAGGGCGGAAGAAAAACTGTTTTTT.

The J gene is TRBJ1-1, the V gene TRBV15, with a weak D call TRBD1 (5 bases). V gave up 6 bases and J gave up 0 bases, with 8 bases separating them. The CDR3 covers 13 residues. Germline CDR1 LNHNV, CDR2 YYDKDF (reference sequence). CDR3 in amino acids: CATRGPMNTEAFF. The CDR3 region has the DNA TGTGCCACCAGGGGGCCTATGAACACTGAAGCTTTCTTT.

The V call is TRBV30, the J call TRBJ1-5; D possibly corresponds to TRBD1 (6 bases). V was shortened by 4 bases and J by 2 bases, with 15 bases between the two germline ends. The CDR3 sequence is 15 residues long. Germline values: CDR1 GTSNPN, CDR2 SVGIG (reference sequence). CDR3 protein: CAWMIRGNGNQPQHF. CDR3 coding DNA: TGTGCCTGGATGATCAGGGGTAATGGCAATCAGCCCCAGCATTTT.

This rearrangement joins TRBV15 to TRBJ1-5, with TRBD1 matching 10 bases. With 5 bases clipped from V and 6 bases from J, the junction kept 10 bases outside the gene matches. Germline CDR1 is LNHNV and CDR2 is YYDKDF (reference sequence). The CDR3 length is 16 residues. CDR3 amino acids: CATSPRTGGMTQPQHF. The CDR3 nucleotides are TGTGCCACCAGCCCCCGGACAGGGGGAATGACTCAGCCCCAGCATTTT.

The chain combines TRBV7-6 with TRBJ1-4; 7 nucleotides agree with TRBD1. CDR1 SGHVS and CDR2 FNYEAQ come from the germline V gene. Germline trimming cut 1 base from V and 7 bases from J; bases unmatched to any gene: 12. This CDR3 is built from 17 residues. The CDR3 loop reads CASSLVGGKGAGEKLFF. The DNA for the CDR3 is TGTGCCAGCAGCTTAGTTGGAGGAAAGGGGGCCGGTGAAAAACTGTTTTTT.

This clone was seen repeatedly, ten times or more. The chain links TRBV6-2 or TRBV6-3 to TRBJ2-1; 8 bases are shared with TRBD1. The J segment lost 6 bases and the V segment lost 5 bases, leaving 12 bases of the junction unmatched. Germline CDR1 and CDR2: MNHEY and SVGEGT. This CDR3 comprises 16 residues. CDR3 sequence: CASSLTGVLIANEQFF. Written as DNA, the CDR3 is TGTGCCAGCAGTCTGACAGGGGTCCTTATCGCCAATGAGCAGTTCTTC.

CDR3 sequence (DNA): TGTGCCAGCAGCCAACCTTCCCGGGACACTGAAGCTTTCTTT. Translation: CASSQPSRDTEAFF. V gene TRBV3-1 (or the pseudogene TRBV3-2) combines with J gene TRBJ1-1; D gene uncertain. The CDR3 is made up of 14 amino acids. The V gene's germline CDR1 is LGHDT and CDR2 YNNKEL (reference sequence). V was clipped by 2 bases and J by 3 bases, with 10 bases between them.

The chain uses TRBV6-5 and TRBJ2-5; 9 bases match TRBD1. Germline V gene data show CDR1 as MNHEY and CDR2 as SVGAGI. Trimming took 0 bases from V and 1 from J; bases not matched to a gene: 3. CDR3 length: 16 amino acids. CDR3 sequence reads: CASSYSDRGFQETQYF. CDR3 bases: TGTGCCAGCAGTTACTCCGACAGGGGGTTCCAAGAGACCCAGTACTTC.

The chain carries TRBV3-1 (or the pseudogene TRBV3-2) and TRBJ1-5, with 10 bases identical to TRBD1. J was trimmed by 5 bases and V by 5 bases; bases with no gene match: 6. Germline V lookup: CDR1 LGHDT, CDR2 YNNKEL (reference sequence). There are 15 residues in the CDR3. The CDR3 spells CASSCDRGRDQPQHF. The CDR3 DNA reads as TGTGCCAGCAGCTGCGACAGGGGGCGTGATCAGCCCCAGCATTTT.

This sequence joins TRBV5-1 and TRBJ1-6; D gene ambiguous. The CDR3 spans 14 residues. V was clipped by 2 bases and J by 8 bases, with 11 bases between them. From germline, CDR1 is SGHRS and CDR2 YFSETQ. For the CDR3, the DNA is TGCGCCAGCAGCTTAGCGGGGTCGGATTCACCCCTCCACTTT. Encoded protein: CASSLAGSDSPLHF.

V is TRBV5-4 and J is TRBJ1-3; 7 positions agree with TRBD1. The CDR3 length is 14 residues. J gave up 2 bases and V 4 bases, and 3 bases lay outside the gene matches. The germline V gene encodes CDR1 SGHNT and CDR2 YYREEE (reference sequence). The CDR3 DNA reads as TGTGCCAGCAGCCCCGGGACAGCTGGAAACACCATATATTTT. Protein product: CASSPGTAGNTIYF.

In DNA, the CDR3 is TGTGCCAGCACCCGCGGGACCCCGAATGAAAAACTGTTTTTT. Its protein product is CASTRGTPNEKLFF. The chain carries TRBV6-5 and TRBJ1-4; the D gene is possibly TRBD1 (5 bases). V lost 7 bases and J lost 5, with 14 bases in between. The CDR3 length is 14 residues. Germline-derived CDR1 and CDR2 are MNHEY and SVGAGI.

The genes are TRBV28 and TRBJ1-5; TRBD1 might be the D (5 bases). V was cut by 5 bases and J by 1 base, with 12 bases left in between. The germline gives CDR1 MDHEN, CDR2 SYDVKM. This CDR3 comprises 15 residues. In DNA, the CDR3 is TGTGCCAGCAGTCGGGGGGATAAGAGCAATCAGCCCCAGCATTTT. Translation: CASSRGDKSNQPQHF.

The DNA of the CDR3 is TGTGCCAGCAGCTTTCTTACTAGCGGGAGGGGAAATGAGCAGTTCTTC. It yields the protein CASSFLTSGRGNEQFF. The gene calls are TRBV5-4 and TRBJ2-1, with 13 bases identical to TRBD2. Germline V CDR1 and CDR2: SGHNT, YYREEE (reference sequence). This CDR3 comprises 16 residues. V was pared by 2 bases and J by 7 bases, with 6 bases of the junction left unmatched.

This chain joins TRBV27 and TRBJ2-1, with D possibly being TRBD2 (5 bases). CDR1 and CDR2 (germline): MNHEY, SMNVEV (reference sequence). The CDR3 is 15 amino acids. The V gene lost 6 bases and the J gene lost 0 bases, with 12 bases spanning the gap. The DNA of the CDR3 is TGTGCCAGCAGCCCGAGCGGAAGCTCCTACAATGAGCAGTTCTTC. This sequence encodes CASSPSGSSYNEQFF.

V gene TRBV24-1 combines with J gene TRBJ2-1; 9 bases are a match to TRBD1. The germline gives CDR1 KGHDR, CDR2 SFDVKD. V was pared by 6 bases and J by 8 bases, with 7 bases of the junction left unmatched. The CDR3 covers 14 residues. In DNA form, the CDR3 reads TGTGCCACCAGTCAGACAGGGGGGTTTGATGAGCAGTTCTTC. Translated: CATSQTGGFDEQFF.

This clone has more than one count but fewer than ten. The J gene is TRBJ2-7, the V gene TRBV19, with TRBD2 matching over 8 bases. V was pared by 10 bases and J by 6 bases, with 26 bases of the junction left unmatched. The germline CDR1 and CDR2 sequences are LNHDA and SQIVND (reference sequence). This CDR3 region has 18 residues. CDR3 bases: TGTGCCACCTCCAAGGGGGGTAGCGGGATGCCTCTACGATCCGAGCAGTACTTC. Residues: CATSKGGSGMPLRSEQYF.

The V gene is TRBV28, the J gene TRBJ2-7; tentatively, D is TRBD1 (6 bases). Trimming removed 4 bases at V and 5 bases at J, with 15 bases between. The CDR3 spans 14 residues. Germline V CDR1 and CDR2: MDHEN, SYDVKM. The CDR3 sequence is CASSWGNRVHEQYF. The CDR3 nucleotides read TGTGCCAGCAGTTGGGGGAACAGGGTCCACGAGCAGTACTTC.

The rearrangement links TRBV28 to TRBJ2-5, with 8 bases identical to TRBD2. The germline V gene has CDR1 MDHEN and CDR2 SYDVKM. The length of the CDR3 is 15 residues. With V trimmed by 8 bases and J by 0 bases, 8 bases remained unmatched. CDR3 amino acids: CASDEASGYQETQYF. The CDR3 DNA sequence: TGTGCCAGCGACGAGGCTAGCGGGTACCAAGAGACCCAGTACTTC.